Below, 2 T cell receptor beta chains from the same sample are listed, as sequenced in a study of blood T cell repertoires in COVID-19. Here immunoSEQ multiplex PCR was the method, and the copy in TCRdb shows in-frame clones only, minus some. The sample yields approximately 200,000 clones, over 75% seen once. Sequenced material: PBMCs or T cells enriched from blood (not recorded which). These receptors came from a man aged 35 to 55 who had recovered from COVID-19.

The CDR3 DNA follows: TGTGCCAGCAGCTTAAATAGGGACAGCCAAGAGACCCAGTACTTC. Its translation: CASSLNRDSQETQYF. J is TRBJ2-5 and V is TRBV7-3; 7 bases are a match to TRBD1. This CDR3 spans 15 amino acids. CDR1 and CDR2 (germline): SGHTA, FQGTGA. V was pared by 1 base and J by 1 base, with 3 bases of the junction left unmatched. The variable domain in full, with the rest retrieved from reference TRBV7-3 and TRBJ2-5, is GAGVSQTPSNKVTEKGKYVELRCDPISGHTALYWYRQSLGQGPEFLIYFQGTGAADDSGLPNDRFFAVRPEGSVSTLKIQRTERGDSAVYLCASSLNRDSQETQYFGPGTRLLVL.

This clone was counted a few times. The chain employs TRBV6-2 or TRBV6-3 and TRBJ1-2; D is perhaps TRBD1 (6 bases). The CDR3 extends over 14 amino acids. The V gene's germline CDR1 is MNHEY and CDR2 SVGEGT. The ends were cut back, 4 bases at V and 4 bases at J, with 13 bases in the middle. Written as DNA, the CDR3 is TGTGCCAGCAGTTCCCTCGGACAGTCCTATGGCTACACCTTC. It translates to CASSSLGQSYGYTF.